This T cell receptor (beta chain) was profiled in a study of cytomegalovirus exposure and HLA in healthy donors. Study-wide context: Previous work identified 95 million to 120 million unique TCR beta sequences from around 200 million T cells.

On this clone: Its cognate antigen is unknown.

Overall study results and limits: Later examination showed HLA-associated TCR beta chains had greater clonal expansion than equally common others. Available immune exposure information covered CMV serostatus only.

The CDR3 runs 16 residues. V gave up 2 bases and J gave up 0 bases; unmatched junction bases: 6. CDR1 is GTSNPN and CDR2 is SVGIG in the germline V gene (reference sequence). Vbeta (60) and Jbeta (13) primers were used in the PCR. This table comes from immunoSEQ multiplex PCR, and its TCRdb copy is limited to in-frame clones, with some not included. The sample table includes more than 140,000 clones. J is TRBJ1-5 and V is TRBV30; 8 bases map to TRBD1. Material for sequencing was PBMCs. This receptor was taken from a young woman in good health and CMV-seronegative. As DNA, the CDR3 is TGTGCCTGGAGTCCCGGGGACAGGCATAGCAATCAGCCCCAGCATTTT. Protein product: CAWSPGDRHSNQPQHF.